This T cell receptor (beta chain) was recovered during a study of CD8+CD57+ T cells in acquired aplastic anemia. About the study: The average for DNA from sorted CD4+ and CD8+ cells was roughly 3 ug.

The authors sequenced patients whose flow cytometry had shown CD8+CD57+ cell expansion. At the time of blood sampling, patients had not yet received any therapy. Template material for TCR beta VDJ and CDR3 profiling consisted of genomic DNA. One entry per CDR3 protein, called by TCRdb with MiXCR from the reads. Of hundreds of thousands of distinct CDR3 sequences in the sample, roughly 34% were seen once. Germline CDR1 reads DFQATT; CDR2 reads SNEGSKA (reference sequence). The CDR3 spans 15 residues. V lost 6 bases and J lost 3; bases outside the gene matches: 10. For this clonotype: Just one base apart from a much larger clone, this may be a read error.

This sequence joins TRBV20-1 and TRBJ1-5, with 8 bases that match TRBD1. The specimen sequenced was sorted CD4+, CD8+, or CD8+CD57+ T cells (not recorded which) from PBMCs. The clonotype was recovered from a human donor with aplastic anemia. This CDR3 reads CSAANRQGLNQPQHF. The CDR3 DNA follows: TGCAGTGCCGCCAACCGACAGGGGCTCAATCAGCCCCAGCATTTT.